The T cell receptor (beta chain) described here comes from a study of cytomegalovirus exposure and HLA in healthy donors. Points from the study as a whole: According to reports, the classifier identified cytomegalovirus status with high specificity and sensitivity.

It was with 60 Vbeta and 13 Jbeta primers that the PCR ran. Assay: immunoSEQ multiplex PCR; the TCRdb copy retains only in-frame clones and omits some. The sample has some 130,000 clones, approximately 77% seen once; the top ten hold roughly 2%. On this clone: Its antigen remains unknown.

V shed 8 bases and J shed 4 bases, with 15 bases lying between them. This CDR3 has 14 residues. CDR1 SNHLY and CDR2 FYNNEI come from the germline V gene. The sample comprised PBMCs. This chain joins TRBV2 and TRBJ1-5; no firm D call. The receptor's source is a man under 40 in good health and CMV-seronegative. In DNA form, the CDR3 reads TGTGCCAGCGGTCCTATAGTACGGAATCAGCCCCAGCATTTT. This encodes CASGPIVRNQPQHF.